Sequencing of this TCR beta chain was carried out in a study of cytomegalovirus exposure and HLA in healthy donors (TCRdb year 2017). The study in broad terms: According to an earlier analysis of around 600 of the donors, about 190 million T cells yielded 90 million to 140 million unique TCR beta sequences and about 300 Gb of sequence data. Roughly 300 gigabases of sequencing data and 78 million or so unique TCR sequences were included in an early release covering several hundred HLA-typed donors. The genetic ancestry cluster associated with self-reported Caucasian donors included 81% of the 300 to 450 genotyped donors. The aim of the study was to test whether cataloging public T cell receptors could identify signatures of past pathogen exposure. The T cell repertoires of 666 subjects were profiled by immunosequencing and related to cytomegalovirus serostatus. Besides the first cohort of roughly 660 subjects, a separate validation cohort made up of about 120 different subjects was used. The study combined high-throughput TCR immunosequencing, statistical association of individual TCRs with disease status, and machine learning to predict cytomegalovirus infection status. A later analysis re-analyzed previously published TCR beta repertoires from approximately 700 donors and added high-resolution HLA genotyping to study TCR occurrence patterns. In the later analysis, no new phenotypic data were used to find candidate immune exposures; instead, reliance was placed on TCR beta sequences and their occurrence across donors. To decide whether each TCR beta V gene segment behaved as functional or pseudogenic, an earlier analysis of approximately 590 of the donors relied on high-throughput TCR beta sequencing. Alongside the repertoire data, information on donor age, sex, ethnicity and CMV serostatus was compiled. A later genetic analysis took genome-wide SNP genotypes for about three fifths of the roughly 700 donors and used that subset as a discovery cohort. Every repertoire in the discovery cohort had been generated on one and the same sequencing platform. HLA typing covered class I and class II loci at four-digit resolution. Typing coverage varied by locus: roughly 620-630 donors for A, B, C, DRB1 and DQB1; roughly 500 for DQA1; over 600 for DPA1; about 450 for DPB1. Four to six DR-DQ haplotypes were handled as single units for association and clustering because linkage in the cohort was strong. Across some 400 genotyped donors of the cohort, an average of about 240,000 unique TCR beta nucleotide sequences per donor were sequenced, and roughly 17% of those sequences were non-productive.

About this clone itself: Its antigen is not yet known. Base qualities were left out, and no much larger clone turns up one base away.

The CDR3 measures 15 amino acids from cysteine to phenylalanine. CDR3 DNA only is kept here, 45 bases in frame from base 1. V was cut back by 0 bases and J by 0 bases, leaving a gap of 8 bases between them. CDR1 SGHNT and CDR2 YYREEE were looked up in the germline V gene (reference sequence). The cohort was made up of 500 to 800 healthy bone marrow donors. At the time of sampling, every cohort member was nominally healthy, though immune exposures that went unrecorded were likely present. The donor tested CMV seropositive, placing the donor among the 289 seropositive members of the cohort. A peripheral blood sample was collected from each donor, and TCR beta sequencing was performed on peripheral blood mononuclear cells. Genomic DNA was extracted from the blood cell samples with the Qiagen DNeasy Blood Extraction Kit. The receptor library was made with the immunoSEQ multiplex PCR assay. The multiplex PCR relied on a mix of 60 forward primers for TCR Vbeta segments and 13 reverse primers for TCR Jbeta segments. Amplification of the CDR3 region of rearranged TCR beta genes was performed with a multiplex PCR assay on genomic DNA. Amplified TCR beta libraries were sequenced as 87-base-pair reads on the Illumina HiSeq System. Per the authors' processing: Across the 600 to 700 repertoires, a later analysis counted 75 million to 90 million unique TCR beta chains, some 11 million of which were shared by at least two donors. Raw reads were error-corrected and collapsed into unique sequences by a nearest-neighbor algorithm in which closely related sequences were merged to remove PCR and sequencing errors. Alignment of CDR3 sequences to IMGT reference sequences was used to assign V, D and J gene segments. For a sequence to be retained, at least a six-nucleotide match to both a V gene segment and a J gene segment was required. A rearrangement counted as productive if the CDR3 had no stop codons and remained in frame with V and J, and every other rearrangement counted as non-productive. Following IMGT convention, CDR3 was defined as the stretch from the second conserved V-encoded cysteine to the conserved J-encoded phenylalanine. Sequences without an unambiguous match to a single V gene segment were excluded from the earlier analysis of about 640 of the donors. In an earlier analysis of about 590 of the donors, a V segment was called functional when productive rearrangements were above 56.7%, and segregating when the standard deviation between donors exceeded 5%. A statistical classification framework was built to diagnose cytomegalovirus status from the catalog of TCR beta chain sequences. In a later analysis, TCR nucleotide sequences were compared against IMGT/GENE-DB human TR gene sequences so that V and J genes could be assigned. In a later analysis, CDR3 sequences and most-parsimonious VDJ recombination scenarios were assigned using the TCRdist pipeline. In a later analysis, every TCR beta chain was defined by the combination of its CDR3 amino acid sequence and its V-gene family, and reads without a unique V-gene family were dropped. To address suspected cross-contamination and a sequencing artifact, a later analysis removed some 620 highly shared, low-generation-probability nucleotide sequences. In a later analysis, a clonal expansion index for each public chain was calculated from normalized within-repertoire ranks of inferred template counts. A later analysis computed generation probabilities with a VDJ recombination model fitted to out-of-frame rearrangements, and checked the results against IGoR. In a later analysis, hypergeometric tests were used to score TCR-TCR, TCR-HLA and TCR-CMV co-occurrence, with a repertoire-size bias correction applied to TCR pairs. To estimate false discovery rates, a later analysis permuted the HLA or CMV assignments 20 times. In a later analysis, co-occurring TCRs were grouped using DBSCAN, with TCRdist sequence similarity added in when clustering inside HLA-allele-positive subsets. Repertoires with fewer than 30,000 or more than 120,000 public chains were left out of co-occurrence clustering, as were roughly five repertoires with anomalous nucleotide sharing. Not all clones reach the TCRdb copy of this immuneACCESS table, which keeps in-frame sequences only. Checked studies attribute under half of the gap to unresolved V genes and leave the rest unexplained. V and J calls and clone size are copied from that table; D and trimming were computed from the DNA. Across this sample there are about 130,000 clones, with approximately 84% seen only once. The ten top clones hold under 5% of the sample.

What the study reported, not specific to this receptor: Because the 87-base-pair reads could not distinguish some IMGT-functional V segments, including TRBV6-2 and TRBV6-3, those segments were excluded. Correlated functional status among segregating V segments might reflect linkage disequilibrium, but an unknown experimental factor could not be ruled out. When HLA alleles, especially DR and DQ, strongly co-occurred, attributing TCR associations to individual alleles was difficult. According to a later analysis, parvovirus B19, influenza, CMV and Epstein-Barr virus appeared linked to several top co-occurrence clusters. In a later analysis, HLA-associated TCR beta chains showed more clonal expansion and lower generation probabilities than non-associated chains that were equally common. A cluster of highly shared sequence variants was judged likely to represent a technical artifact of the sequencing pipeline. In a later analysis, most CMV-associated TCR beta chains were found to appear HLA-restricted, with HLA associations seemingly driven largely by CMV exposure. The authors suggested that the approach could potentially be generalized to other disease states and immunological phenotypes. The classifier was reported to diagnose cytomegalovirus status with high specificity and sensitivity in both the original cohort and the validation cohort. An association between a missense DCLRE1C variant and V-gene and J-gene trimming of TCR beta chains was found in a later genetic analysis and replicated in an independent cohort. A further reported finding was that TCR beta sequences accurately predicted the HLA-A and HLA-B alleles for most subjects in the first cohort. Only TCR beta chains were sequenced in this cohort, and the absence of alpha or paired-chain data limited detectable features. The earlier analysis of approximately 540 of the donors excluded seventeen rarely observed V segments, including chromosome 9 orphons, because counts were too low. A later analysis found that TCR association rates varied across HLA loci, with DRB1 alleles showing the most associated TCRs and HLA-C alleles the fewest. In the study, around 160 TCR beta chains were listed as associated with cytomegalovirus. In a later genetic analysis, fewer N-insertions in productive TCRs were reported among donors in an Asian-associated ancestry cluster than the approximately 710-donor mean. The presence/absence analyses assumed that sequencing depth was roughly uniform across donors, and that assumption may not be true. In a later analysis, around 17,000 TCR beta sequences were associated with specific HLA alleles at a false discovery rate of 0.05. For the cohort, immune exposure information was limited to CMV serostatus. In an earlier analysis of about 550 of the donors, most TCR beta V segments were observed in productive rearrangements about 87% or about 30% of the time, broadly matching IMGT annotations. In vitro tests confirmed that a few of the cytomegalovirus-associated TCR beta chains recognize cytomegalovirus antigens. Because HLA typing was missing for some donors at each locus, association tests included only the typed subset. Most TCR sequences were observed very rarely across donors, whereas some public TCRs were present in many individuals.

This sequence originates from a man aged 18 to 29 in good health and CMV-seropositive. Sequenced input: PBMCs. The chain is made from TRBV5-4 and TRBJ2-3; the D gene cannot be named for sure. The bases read TGTGCCAGCAGCTTGGACAGATCTAGCACAGATACGCAGTATTTT. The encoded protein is CASSLDRSSTDTQYF.